One and the same sample provided the 9 T cell receptor beta chains below, sequenced in a study of CD8 T cells in Susac syndrome (dated by TCRdb to the late 2010s). The method behind the library was the immunoSEQ multiplex PCR assay. RNA was extracted using the RNeasy kit, and about 0.45 to 1 ug of the RNA was reverse transcribed with random hexamers. In TCRdb, the public reads were trimmed at Q25 with fastp and aligned with MiXCR, with productive beta chains retained. Entries that share a CDR3 protein sequence are merged under the most common genes and DNA. This sample gives 230,000 or so distinct CDR3 sequences in total; approximately 95% of them show up just once. The ten most abundant clones make up around 0.099% of the sample. Input material: CD4+ T cells from PBMCs. These receptors originate from a human donor with multiple sclerosis.

This chain connects TRBV18 to TRBJ2-1, with D perhaps TRBD1 (6 bases). Looked up from germline, CDR1 is KGHSH and CDR2 is LQKENI. This CDR3 is 14 amino acids long. Trimming removed 6 bases at V and 6 bases at J, with 15 bases between. CDR3 DNA: TGTGCCAGCTCCTCACCACCAGGGGTCAATGAGCAGTTCTTC. Amino acids: CASSSPPGVNEQFF.

The chain has TRBV20-1 and TRBJ1-2; D is ambiguous. Per the germline V gene, CDR1 is DFQATT and CDR2 is SNEGSKA (reference sequence). This CDR3 has 14 amino acids. V dropped 0 bases and J dropped 5 bases, with 13 bases sitting between them. Here the CDR3 reads CSARDLARRYGYTF. CDR3 in DNA: TGCAGTGCTAGAGATCTGGCCCGACGGTATGGCTACACCTTC.

V gene TRBV3-1 combines with J gene TRBJ2-1; D gene ambiguous. The CDR3 has 12 amino acids. Germline V gene data show CDR1 as LGHDT and CDR2 as YNNKEL (reference sequence). Trimming removed 1 base from V and 5 bases from J, with 3 bases in between. CDR3: CASSQANNEQFF. The CDR3 DNA follows: TGTGCCAGCAGCCAAGCTAACAATGAGCAGTTCTTC.

The rearrangement joins TRBV4-1 to TRBJ2-3; unclear D gene. V was cut by 2 bases and J by 4 bases, with 19 bases left in between. The CDR3 extends over 17 amino acids. In germline, CDR1 is MGHRA, CDR2 YSYEKL. The CDR3 region is CASSQFPLDVSADTQYF. DNA for the CDR3: TGCGCCAGCAGCCAATTTCCGCTAGACGTGAGTGCAGATACGCAGTATTTT.

This chain connects TRBV29-1 to TRBJ2-7, with D unresolved. This CDR3 comprises 15 residues. Germline assignment: CDR1 SQVTM and CDR2 ANQGSEA. V shed 0 bases and J shed 7 bases, with 19 bases lying between them. Here the CDR3 DNA reads TGCAGCGTTGAAGACCTGCAGGCGACCCTTGGGGAGCAGTACTTC. Its protein is CSVEDLQATLGEQYF.

This chain links TRBV30 with TRBJ1-2; 8 bases are a match to TRBD1. V was clipped by 3 bases and J by 5 bases; unmatched bases: 11. Germline loops: CDR1 GTSNPN, CDR2 SVGIG (reference sequence). This CDR3 contains 15 residues. CDR3 region: CAWRSTGTGEYGYTF. CDR3 coding DNA: TGTGCCTGGAGAAGCACCGGGACAGGTGAATATGGCTACACCTTC.

V and J are TRBV5-1 and TRBJ2-1; tentative D call: TRBD1 (6 bases). This CDR3 comprises 12 residues. Deletions cut 1 base from V and 9 bases from J, with 8 bases between. CDR1 is SGHRS, CDR2 YFSETQ, per germline. This chain's CDR3 is CASSLSGAEQFF. In DNA, the CDR3 is TGCGCCAGCAGCTTGTCAGGGGCTGAGCAGTTCTTC.

The table lists this clonotype with a count of one. The V call is TRBV23-1, the J call TRBJ1-1, with a possible D match to TRBD1 (5 bases). TRBV23-1 is identified as an open reading frame with a role that is uncertain. The V and J ends lost 3 bases and 3 bases respectively, with 17 bases between them. The CDR3 runs to 16 residues. The CDR3 DNA is TGCGCCAGCAGTCACCCCTTAGGGCTCAGGGACACTGAAGCTTTCTTT. It yields the protein CASSHPLGLRDTEAFF.

The genes are TRBV20-1 and TRBJ2-7, with 7 nucleotides matching TRBD1. The trim removed 5 bases at V and 2 bases at J, leaving 6 bases unmatched. Germline values: CDR1 DFQATT, CDR2 SNEGSKA (reference sequence). The length of the CDR3 is 13 residues. CDR3 nucleotides: TGCAGTGCTGGAGGACAGGTAACCTACGAGCAGTACTTC. As protein: CSAGGQVTYEQYF.